The entry below gives a single T cell receptor (beta chain) sequence along with its context. The data originate from a study of radiotherapy plus CTLA-4 blockade in lung cancer. TCRdb keeps only in-frame clones here, not all; method: immunoSEQ multiplex PCR. The table lists some 110,000 clones, 70% to 85% of them singletons. Trimming removed 6 bases at V and 0 bases at J, with 15 bases between. Germline V gene sequence: CDR1 LNHDA, CDR2 SQIVND (reference sequence). The CDR3 runs 17 residues. This TCR came from a human donor with non-small cell lung cancer that progressed on radiotherapy plus ipilimumab. Some clones in this sample may be carry-over from other donors' samples. The chain couples TRBV19 to TRBJ1-6; D is uncertain. The specimen comprised peripheral blood, sampled from a patient treated with radiotherapy plus ipilimumab. CDR3 nucleotide sequence: TGTGCCAGTAGACAGAATAACCCCTACTCCTATAATTCACCCCTCCACTTT. This sequence encodes CASRQNNPYSYNSPLHF. Full variable domain (remainder filled in from reference TRBV19 and TRBJ1-6): DGGITQSPKYLFRKEGQNVTLSCEQNLNHDAMYWYRQDPGQGLRLIYYSQIVNDFQKGDIAEGYSVSREKKESFPLTVTSAQKNPTAFYLCASRQNNPYSYNSPLHFGNGTRLTVT.